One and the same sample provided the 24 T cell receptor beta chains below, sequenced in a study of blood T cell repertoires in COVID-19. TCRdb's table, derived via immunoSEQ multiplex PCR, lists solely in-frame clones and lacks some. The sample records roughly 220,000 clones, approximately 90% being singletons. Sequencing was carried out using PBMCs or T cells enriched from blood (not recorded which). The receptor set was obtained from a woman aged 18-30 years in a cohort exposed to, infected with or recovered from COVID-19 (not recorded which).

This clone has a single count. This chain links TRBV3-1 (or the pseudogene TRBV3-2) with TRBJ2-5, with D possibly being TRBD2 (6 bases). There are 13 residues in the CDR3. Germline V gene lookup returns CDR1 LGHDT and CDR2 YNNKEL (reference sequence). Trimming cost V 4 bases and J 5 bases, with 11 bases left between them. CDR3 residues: CASSPRGSETQYF. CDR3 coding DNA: TGTGCCAGCAGCCCCCGGGGGTCTGAGACCCAGTACTTC.

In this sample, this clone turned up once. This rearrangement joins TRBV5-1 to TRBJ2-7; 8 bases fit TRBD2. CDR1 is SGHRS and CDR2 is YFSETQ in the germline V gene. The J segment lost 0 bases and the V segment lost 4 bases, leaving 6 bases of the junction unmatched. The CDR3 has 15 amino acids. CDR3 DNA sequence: TGCGCCAGCAGCCCCCAGCGGGGGAGCTCCTACGAGCAGTACTTC. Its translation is CASSPQRGSSYEQYF.

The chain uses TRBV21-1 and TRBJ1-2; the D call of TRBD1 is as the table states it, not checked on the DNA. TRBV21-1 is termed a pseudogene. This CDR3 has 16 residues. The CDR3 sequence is CASSKTGQGASGGYTF. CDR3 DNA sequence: TGTGCCAGCAGCAAAACGGGACAGGGGGCTTCAGGAGGCTACACCTTC.

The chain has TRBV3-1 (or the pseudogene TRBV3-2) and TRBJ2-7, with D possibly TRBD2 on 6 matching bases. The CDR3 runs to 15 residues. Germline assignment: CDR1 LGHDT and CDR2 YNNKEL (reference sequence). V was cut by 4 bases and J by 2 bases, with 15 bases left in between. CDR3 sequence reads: CASSPRGSGPYEQYF. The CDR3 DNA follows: TGTGCCAGCAGCCCCCGGGGGTCCGGGCCCTACGAGCAGTACTTC.

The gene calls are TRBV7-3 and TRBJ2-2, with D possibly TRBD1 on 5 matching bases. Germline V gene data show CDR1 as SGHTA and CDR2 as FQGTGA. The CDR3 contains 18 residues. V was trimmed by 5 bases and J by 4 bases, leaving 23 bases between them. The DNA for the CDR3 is TGTGCCAGCAGCAAGAGGACGAAGGGGCCCGGTACCACCGGGGAGCTGTTTTTT. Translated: CASSKRTKGPGTTGELFF.

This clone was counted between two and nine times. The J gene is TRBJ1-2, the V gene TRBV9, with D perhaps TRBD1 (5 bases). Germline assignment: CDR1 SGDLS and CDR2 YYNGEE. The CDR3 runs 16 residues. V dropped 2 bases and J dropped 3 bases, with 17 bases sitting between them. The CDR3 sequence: CASSVAGTYGDYGYTF. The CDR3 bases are TGTGCCAGCAGCGTGGCGGGGACCTATGGGGACTATGGCTACACCTTC.

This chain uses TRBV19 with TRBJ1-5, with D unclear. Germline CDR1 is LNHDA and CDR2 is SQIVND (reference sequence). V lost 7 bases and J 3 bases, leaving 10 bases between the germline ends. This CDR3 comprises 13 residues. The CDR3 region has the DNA TGTGCCAGTAACGAGCGGATCAATCAGCCCCAGCATTTT. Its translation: CASNERINQPQHF.

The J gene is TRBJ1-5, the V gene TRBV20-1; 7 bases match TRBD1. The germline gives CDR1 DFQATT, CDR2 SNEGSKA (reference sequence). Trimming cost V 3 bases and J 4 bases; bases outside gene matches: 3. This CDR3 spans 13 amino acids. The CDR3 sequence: CSASMTGNQPQHF. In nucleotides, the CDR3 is TGCAGTGCTAGTATGACAGGGAATCAGCCCCAGCATTTT.

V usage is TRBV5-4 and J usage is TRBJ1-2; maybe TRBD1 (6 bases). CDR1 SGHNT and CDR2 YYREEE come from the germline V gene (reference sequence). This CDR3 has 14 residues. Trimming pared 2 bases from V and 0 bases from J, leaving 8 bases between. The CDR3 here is CASSFRGANYGYTF. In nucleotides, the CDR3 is TGTGCCAGCAGCTTCAGGGGCGCTAACTATGGCTACACCTTC.

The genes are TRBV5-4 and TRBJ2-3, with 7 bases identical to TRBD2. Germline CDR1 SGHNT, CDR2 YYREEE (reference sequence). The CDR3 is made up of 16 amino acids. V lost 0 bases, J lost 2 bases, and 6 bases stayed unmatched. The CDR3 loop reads CASSLGRLADTDTQYF. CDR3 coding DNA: TGTGCCAGCAGCTTGGGGAGGCTAGCGGACACAGATACGCAGTATTTT.

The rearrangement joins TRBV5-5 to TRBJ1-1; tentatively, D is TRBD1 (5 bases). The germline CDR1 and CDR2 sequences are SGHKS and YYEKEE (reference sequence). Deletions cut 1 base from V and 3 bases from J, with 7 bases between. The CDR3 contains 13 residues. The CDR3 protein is CASSLQGDTEAFF. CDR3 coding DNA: TGTGCCAGCAGCTTGCAGGGCGACACTGAAGCTTTCTTT. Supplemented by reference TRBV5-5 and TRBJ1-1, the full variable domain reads DAGVTQSPTHLIKTRGQQVTLRCSPISGHKSVSWYQQVLGQGPQFIFQYYEKEERGRGNFPDRFSARQFPNYSSELNVNALLLGDSALYLCASSLQGDTEAFFGQGTRLTVV.

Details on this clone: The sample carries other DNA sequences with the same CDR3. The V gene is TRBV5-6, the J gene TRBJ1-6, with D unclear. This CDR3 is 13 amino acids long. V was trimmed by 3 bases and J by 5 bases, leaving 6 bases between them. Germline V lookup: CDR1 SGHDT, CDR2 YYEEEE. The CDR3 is CASSYRDNSPLHF. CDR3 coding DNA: TGTGCCAGCAGCTACAGAGATAATTCACCCCTCCACTTT.

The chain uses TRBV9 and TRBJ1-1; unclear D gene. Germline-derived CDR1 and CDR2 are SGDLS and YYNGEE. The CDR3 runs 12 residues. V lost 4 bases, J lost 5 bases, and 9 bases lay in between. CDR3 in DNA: TGTGCCAGCAGCCCCCCCGGTACTGAAGCTTTCTTT. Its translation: CASSPPGTEAFF.

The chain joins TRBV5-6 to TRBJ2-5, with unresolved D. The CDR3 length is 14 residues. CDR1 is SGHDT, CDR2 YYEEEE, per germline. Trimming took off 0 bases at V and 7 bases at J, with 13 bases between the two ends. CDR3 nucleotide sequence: TGTGCCAGCAGCTTGGTGTCAGTCCCGTGGACCCAGTACTTC. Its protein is CASSLVSVPWTQYF.

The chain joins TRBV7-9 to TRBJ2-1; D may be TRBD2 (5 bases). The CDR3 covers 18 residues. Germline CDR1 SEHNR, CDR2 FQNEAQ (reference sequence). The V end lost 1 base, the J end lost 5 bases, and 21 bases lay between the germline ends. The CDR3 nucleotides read TGTGCCAGCAGCTTAGAAGTGGGAGCGAGCCCCCCCCACAATGAGCAGTTCTTC. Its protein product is CASSLEVGASPPHNEQFF.

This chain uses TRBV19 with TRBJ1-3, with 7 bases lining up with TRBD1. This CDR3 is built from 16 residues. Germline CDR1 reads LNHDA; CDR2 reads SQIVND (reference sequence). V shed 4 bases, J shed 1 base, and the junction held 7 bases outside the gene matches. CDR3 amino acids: CASSTGQVFSGNTIYF. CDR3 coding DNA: TGTGCCAGTAGTACCGGACAGGTATTTTCTGGAAACACCATATATTTT.

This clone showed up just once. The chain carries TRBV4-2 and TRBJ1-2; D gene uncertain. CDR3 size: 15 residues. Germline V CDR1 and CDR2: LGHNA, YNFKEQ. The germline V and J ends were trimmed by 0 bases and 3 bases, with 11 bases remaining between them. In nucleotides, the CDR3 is TGTGCCAGCAGCCAAGATACGCCAGTGGACTATGGCTACACCTTC. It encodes CASSQDTPVDYGYTF.

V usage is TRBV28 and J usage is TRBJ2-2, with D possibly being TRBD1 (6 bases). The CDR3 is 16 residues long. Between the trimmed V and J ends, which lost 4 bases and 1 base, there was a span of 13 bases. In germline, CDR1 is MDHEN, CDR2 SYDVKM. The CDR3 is CASSYRTVLNTGELFF. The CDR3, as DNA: TGTGCCAGCAGTTATCGGACAGTTTTGAACACCGGGGAGCTGTTTTTT.

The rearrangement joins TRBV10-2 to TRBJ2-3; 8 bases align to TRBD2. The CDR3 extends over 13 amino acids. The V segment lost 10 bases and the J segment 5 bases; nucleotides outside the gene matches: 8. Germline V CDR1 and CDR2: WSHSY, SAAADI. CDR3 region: CATPGLGEDTQYF. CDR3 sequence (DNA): TGCGCCACCCCGGGACTAGGGGAAGATACGCAGTATTTT.

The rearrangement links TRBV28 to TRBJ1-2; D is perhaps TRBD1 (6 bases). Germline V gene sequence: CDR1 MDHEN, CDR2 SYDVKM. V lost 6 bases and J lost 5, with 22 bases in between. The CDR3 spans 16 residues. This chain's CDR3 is CASRPDGTGPGYGYTF. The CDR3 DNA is TGTGCCAGCAGACCAGACGGAACAGGGCCTGGGTATGGCTACACCTTC.

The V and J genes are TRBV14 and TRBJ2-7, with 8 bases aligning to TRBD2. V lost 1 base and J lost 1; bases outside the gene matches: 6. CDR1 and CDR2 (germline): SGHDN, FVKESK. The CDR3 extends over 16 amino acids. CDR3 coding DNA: TGTGCCAGCAGCCAAGTACCGACTAGCGTGTCCTACGAGCAGTACTTC. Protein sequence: CASSQVPTSVSYEQYF.

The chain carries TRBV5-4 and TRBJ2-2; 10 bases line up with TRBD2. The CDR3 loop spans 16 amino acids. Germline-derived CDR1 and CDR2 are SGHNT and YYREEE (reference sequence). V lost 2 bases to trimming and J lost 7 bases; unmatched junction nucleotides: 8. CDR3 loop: CASSLKLAGTGGELFF. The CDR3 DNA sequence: TGTGCCAGCAGCTTAAAACTAGCGGGGACTGGCGGGGAGCTGTTTTTT.

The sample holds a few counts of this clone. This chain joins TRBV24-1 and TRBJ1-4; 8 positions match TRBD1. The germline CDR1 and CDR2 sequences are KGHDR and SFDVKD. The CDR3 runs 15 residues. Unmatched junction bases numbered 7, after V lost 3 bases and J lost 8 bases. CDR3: CATSDPTGGHEKLFF. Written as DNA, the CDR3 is TGTGCCACCAGTGATCCAACAGGGGGGCACGAAAAACTGTTTTTT.

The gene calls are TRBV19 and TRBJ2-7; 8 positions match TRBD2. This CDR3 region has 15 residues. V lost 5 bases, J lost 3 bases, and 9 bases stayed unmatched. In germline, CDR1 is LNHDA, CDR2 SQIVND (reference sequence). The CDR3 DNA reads TGTGCCAGTAGTTTGAAATCGGGAGGGGGCTACGAGCAGTACTTC. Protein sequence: CASSLKSGGGYEQYF.